This TCR beta chain was identified during a study of shared clonotypes between healthy human individuals. Study conclusions and caveats: Among the subsets, naive ones generally showed larger estimated richness than memory ones.

V trimming: 6 bases; J trimming: 0 bases; junction bases outside the gene matches: 10. Germline CDR1 is ENHRY and CDR2 is SYGVKD. The CDR3 runs 16 residues. This table comes from immunoSEQ multiplex PCR, and its TCRdb copy is limited to in-frame clones, with some not included. The repertoire has around 1.5 million clones, 98% of them found once; the top ten carry less than 0.55%. This clone came up once. The antigen is unknown. The sequence came from a man younger than 40 in good health. The rearrangement uses TRBV10-3 and TRBJ1-2, with TRBD1 matching over 7 bases. Sequencing was performed on naive CD4+ T cells sorted from blood. The subset was: CD45RA+ positively selected. CDR3 protein: CAISSEGARTNYGYTF. CDR3 DNA: TGTGCCATCAGCTCAGAGGGGGCACGAACTAACTATGGCTACACCTTC.